This T cell receptor (beta chain) appears in the sequencing data of a study of T cell changes during pregnancy in multiple sclerosis. Repertoires were generated with immunoSEQ multiplex PCR, while TCRdb's copy carries only in-frame clones and drops some. The table includes around 40,000 clones, over 90% detected once. V was pared by 2 bases and J by 9 bases, with 13 bases between. The CDR3 consists of 13 residues. From germline, CDR1 is MNHNS and CDR2 SASEGT. The rearrangement joins TRBV6-1 to TRBJ1-1; weak D call: TRBD1 (6 bases). This sequence originates from a female donor with multiple sclerosis, enrolled in a pregnancy study. This specimen consisted of CD4+ T cells from peripheral blood mononuclear cells, obtained in the second trimester of pregnancy. The CDR3: CASSETEQGQAFF. The CDR3 region has the DNA TGTGCCAGCAGTGAAACCGAACAGGGACAAGCTTTCTTT.